The 8 T cell receptor beta chains listed next were all sequenced from one sample in a study of T cells in localized non-small cell lung cancer. Sequenced by immunoSEQ multiplex PCR; TCRdb stores in-frame clones only, minus some. This sample carries about 31,000 clones, nearly 90% of them seen once, and the ten largest clones take 3.5% to 5%. The sample here was peripheral blood mononuclear cells, taken before any cancer treatment. All receptors come from a woman aged 35-70 years with stage III lung adenocarcinoma.

The V and J genes are TRBV7-2 and TRBJ2-7, with 9 bases fitting TRBD1. CDR1 SGHTA and CDR2 FQGNSA come from the germline V gene. CDR3 length: 15 residues. The V gene end was trimmed by 4 bases and the J gene end by 5 bases; junction bases not matched to a gene: 9. CDR3 sequence (DNA): TGTGCCAGCAGCTGGGACGCCGGGACAGGGAACGAGCAGTACTTC. Amino acid sequence: CASSWDAGTGNEQYF.

The chain has TRBV28 and TRBJ1-2; 7 nucleotides line up with TRBD1. The CDR3 sequence is 15 residues long. Germline V gene data show CDR1 as MDHEN and CDR2 as SYDVKM. The V and J ends lost 3 bases and 2 bases, in that order; junction bases with no gene match: 6. The DNA of the CDR3 is TGTGCCAGCAGTTTCCACGCGACAGGGAACTATGGCTACACCTTC. Amino acids: CASSFHATGNYGYTF.

This clone was picked up one time. The V gene is TRBV30, the J gene TRBJ1-2, with D hard to call. The V gene's germline CDR1 is GTSNPN and CDR2 SVGIG (reference sequence). The CDR3 spans 14 residues. The V end was cut by 2 bases, the J end by 7 bases, with 17 bases between. The CDR3 nucleotides are TGTGCCTGGAGTATAGGCCAGCGTAACGCTGGCTACACCTTC. Amino acids: CAWSIGQRNAGYTF.

The J gene is TRBJ2-5, the V gene TRBV28; tentatively, D is TRBD1 or TRBD2 (5 bases each). Germline V gene lookup returns CDR1 MDHEN and CDR2 SYDVKM. This CDR3 comprises 13 residues. The V gene lost 8 bases and the J gene lost 2 bases, with 12 bases spanning the gap. The CDR3 DNA reads TGTGCCAGCCGAACGGGGCGGCAAGAGACCCAGTACTTC. It yields the protein CASRTGRQETQYF.

This clone was seen a single time. The chain combines TRBV7-2 with TRBJ2-3; D unclear. CDR1 is SGHTA, CDR2 FQGNSA, per germline. V dropped 1 base and J dropped 0 bases, with 8 bases sitting between them. This CDR3 comprises 15 residues. The CDR3 DNA reads as TGTGCCAGCAGCTTAGATAGGCGGAGCACAGATACGCAGTATTTT. Protein: CASSLDRRSTDTQYF.

This clone was observed a few times. The chain links TRBV29-1 to TRBJ2-3; 7 nucleotides agree with TRBD2. Germline CDR1 SQVTM, CDR2 ANQGSEA. The CDR3 loop spans 15 amino acids. With 3 bases clipped from V and 4 bases from J, the junction kept 10 bases outside the gene matches. The CDR3 sequence: CSVDEGGSAPDTQYF. The CDR3 coding sequence is TGCAGCGTTGATGAGGGCGGGAGCGCCCCAGATACGCAGTATTTT.

The chain carries TRBV7-2 and TRBJ2-1; 7 bases match TRBD1. Unmatched junction bases numbered 2, after V lost 3 bases and J lost 9 bases. This CDR3 comprises 12 residues. The germline gives CDR1 SGHTA, CDR2 FQGNSA. The CDR3 sequence: CASSLTGSEQFF. CDR3 DNA sequence: TGTGCCAGCAGCTTGACAGGGAGTGAGCAGTTCTTC.

The CDR3 sequence is CASSVGWGFSYEQYF. For the CDR3, the DNA is TGTGCCAGCAGCGTAGGGTGGGGGTTCTCCTACGAGCAGTACTTC. The genes are TRBV9 and TRBJ2-7, with D perhaps TRBD1 or TRBD2 (5 bases each). Germline V gives CDR1 SGDLS, CDR2 YYNGEE. This CDR3 comprises 15 residues. V was clipped by 0 bases and J by 0 bases, with 10 bases between them.